This T cell receptor beta chain appears in the sequencing data of a study of cytomegalovirus exposure and HLA in healthy donors. Here immunoSEQ multiplex PCR was the method, and the copy in TCRdb shows in-frame clones only, minus some. This table has about 280,000 clones, 85% to 90% appearing once. Comment on this clone: Its antigen is still unknown.

General study points: Reports credit the classifier with highly specific, highly sensitive diagnosis of cytomegalovirus status. The study found most TCR sequences rare, yet found some public TCRs in many donors. One later analysis, an examination of the roughly 110 validation repertoires, found that first-cohort TCR clusters tended to co-occur in them.

This CDR3 region has 15 residues. Trimming cost V 3 bases and J 7 bases; bases outside gene matches: 6. CDR1 and CDR2 from the germline V gene are MGHDK and SYGVNS. Sequenced sample: PBMCs. This sequence was found in a woman between 18 and 29 years old in good health and CMV-seronegative. This chain uses TRBV25-1 with TRBJ2-1; TRBD2 matches at 10 bases. The DNA of the CDR3 is TGTGCCAGCAGTGATCCTAGCGGGAGAATAAATGAGCAGTTCTTC. This codes for CASSDPSGRINEQFF.